Below, one T cell receptor (beta chain) is given with its context. Per the germline V gene, CDR1 is SNHLY and CDR2 is FYNNEI. This CDR3 region has 13 residues. V lost 6 bases, J lost 3 bases, and 5 bases stayed unmatched. The data belong to a study of blood T cell repertoires in COVID-19. Study as a whole: Nucleic acid was either cDNA or gDNA, and it came from T cells, B-cell-depleted T cells, or PBMCs.

Original methodology: Using reference gene primer amplification, nucleated cell counts were estimated. Sequencing was performed with immunoSEQ multiplex PCR; in TCRdb, only in-frame clones are kept and a portion is missing. V and J calls and clone size are copied from that table; D and trimming were computed from the DNA. The sample has hundreds of thousands of clones, roughly 76% seen once. Patients from Seattle were sampled longitudinally, starting during active infection. The source material was peripheral blood. This sequence originates from a woman older than 75 with COVID-19, enrolled during active disease. The V and J genes are TRBV2 and TRBJ2-7; 7 bases agree with TRBD2. CDR3 sequence (DNA): TGTGCCAGCAGCCCGAGCGGGAACTACGAGCAGTACTTC. Amino acids: CASSPSGNYEQYF.